This T cell receptor beta chain was obtained from a study of T cell responses to AZD1222 COVID-19 vaccine. Data came from immunoSEQ multiplex PCR; TCRdb stores just in-frame clones and leaves some out. The repertoire has around 170,000 clones, 90% of them found once; the top ten carry less than 1.6%. V was clipped by 6 bases and J by 0 bases; unmatched bases: 2. There are 16 residues in the CDR3. Germline CDR1 reads WSHSY; CDR2 reads SAAADI. The source was peripheral blood, collected on day 0 of AZD1222 vaccination. The sequence was collected from an adult in good health. This chain joins TRBV10-2 and TRBJ2-3; TRBD2 matches at 14 bases. The CDR3 DNA reads TGCGCCAGCAGGGGACTAGCGGGGGCTAGCACAGATACGCAGTATTTT. It encodes CASRGLAGASTDTQYF.